These 15 T cell receptor beta chains were sequenced from one sample in a study of blood T cell repertoires in COVID-19 (dated by TCRdb to 2018 to 2021). Library preparation used the immunoSEQ multiplex PCR assay. TCRdb limited this immuneACCESS table to in-frame rearrangements with V and J called. A share of clones is missing; checked studies link under half to unresolved V genes, and the rest is unexplained. The sample table holds about 400,000 clones, of which around 89% were seen once. The ten biggest clones cover around 1.3% of the sample. Specimen: peripheral blood. The receptors come from a man in his forties with acute or convalescent COVID-19.

In its sample, this clone was seen once. The chain links TRBV11-2 to TRBJ2-4; maybe TRBD2 (5 bases). Germline V gene sequence: CDR1 SGHAT, CDR2 FQNNGV. The ends were cut back, 5 bases at V and 0 bases at J, with 17 bases in the middle. The CDR3 has 17 amino acids. This chain's CDR3 is CASSPGGLSLAKNIQYF. CDR3 sequence (DNA): TGTGCCAGCAGCCCTGGAGGACTTTCTTTAGCCAAAAACATTCAGTACTTC.

The chain is built from TRBV7-3 and TRBJ2-7, with TRBD2 matching 8 bases. This CDR3 contains 14 residues. Per the germline V gene, CDR1 is SGHTA and CDR2 is FQGTGA. V dropped 4 bases and J dropped 4; count of bases not matched to a gene: 6. CDR3 loop: CASSSGLGLYEQYF. CDR3 nucleotides: TGTGCCAGCAGCTCGGGACTAGGTCTTTACGAGCAGTACTTC. The whole variable domain, remainder taken from reference TRBV7-3 and TRBJ2-7, is GAGVSQTPSNKVTEKGKYVELRCDPISGHTALYWYRQSLGQGPEFLIYFQGTGAADDSGLPNDRFFAVRPEGSVSTLKIQRTERGDSAVYLCASSSGLGLYEQYFGPGTRLTVT.

The rearrangement links TRBV2 to TRBJ2-2; 8 nucleotides line up with TRBD1. Germline CDR1 and CDR2: SNHLY and FYNNEI. With 6 bases clipped from V and 5 bases from J, the junction kept 8 bases outside the gene matches. The CDR3 is 15 residues long. Here the CDR3 reads CASRLGQGATGELFF. CDR3 sequence (DNA): TGTGCCAGCAGGCTTGGACAGGGAGCAACCGGGGAGCTGTTTTTT.

The rearrangement links TRBV10-3 to TRBJ1-2; TRBD1 aligns across 8 bases. V trimming: 4 bases; J trimming: 6 bases; junction bases outside the gene matches: 13. The V gene's germline CDR1 is ENHRY and CDR2 SYGVKD. This CDR3 contains 16 residues. CDR3 nucleotide sequence: TGTGCCATCAGTGGGCTCGGACAGGGAGGAGGGAATGGCTACACCTTC. It translates to CAISGLGQGGGNGYTF.

This chain uses TRBV5-4 with TRBJ2-1; 14 bases map to TRBD2. Germline V lookup: CDR1 SGHNT, CDR2 YYREEE (reference sequence). Trimming removed 4 bases from V and 7 bases from J; junction bases left unmatched: 7. The CDR3 sequence is 16 residues long. The CDR3 spells CASSPGLAGGGNEQFF. In DNA form, the CDR3 reads TGTGCCAGCAGCCCCGGACTAGCGGGGGGTGGAAATGAGCAGTTCTTC.

This clone has more than one count but fewer than ten. The V gene is TRBV29-1, the J gene TRBJ2-2, with 9 bases lining up with TRBD1. CDR1 is SQVTM and CDR2 is ANQGSEA in the germline V gene. This CDR3 contains 14 residues. J lost 6 bases, V lost 6 bases, and 8 bases had no gene match. CDR3 in amino acids: CSVWTGEVPGELFF. CDR3 bases: TGCAGCGTATGGACAGGGGAGGTGCCCGGGGAGCTGTTTTTT.

The chain has TRBV27 and TRBJ2-1, with D maybe TRBD1 (5 bases). CDR1 MNHEY and CDR2 SMNVEV come from the germline V gene (reference sequence). The V end lost 2 bases, the J end lost 6 bases, and 8 bases lay between the germline ends. CDR3 size: 13 residues. CDR3 sequence: CASSLLGANEQFF. The CDR3 DNA sequence: TGTGCCAGCAGTTTACTTGGGGCCAATGAGCAGTTCTTC.

This clone occurred once. V is TRBV28 and J is TRBJ2-7, with D uncertain. Per the germline V gene, CDR1 is MDHEN and CDR2 is SYDVKM. V shed 6 bases and J shed 2 bases, with 11 bases lying between them. CDR3 length: 13 amino acids. The CDR3 nucleotides are TGTGCCAGCAGGCCCTCAGTCGCCTACGAGCAGTACTTC. It is translated as CASRPSVAYEQYF.

The CDR3 DNA is TGTGCCAGCAGCTTGATCGGGGCTGAAGCTTTCTTT. Its translation: CASSLIGAEAFF. The rearrangement uses TRBV5-6 and TRBJ1-1, with D hard to call. This CDR3 is built from 12 residues. Germline-derived CDR1 and CDR2 are SGHDT and YYEEEE. Trimming shortened V by 1 base and J by 6 bases, and 7 bases separated the two germline ends.

V and J are TRBV13 and TRBJ2-2; TRBD1 might be the D (6 bases). The CDR3 covers 15 residues. The V end lost 5 bases, the J end lost 1 base, and 11 bases lay between the germline ends. Germline V CDR1 and CDR2: PRHDT, FYEKMQ (reference sequence). The CDR3 DNA sequence: TGTGCCAGCAGCCGGGGACATCGGAACACCGGGGAGCTGTTTTTT. Residues: CASSRGHRNTGELFF.

V usage is TRBV7-3 and J usage is TRBJ2-1, with D maybe TRBD1 (6 bases). Germline values: CDR1 SGHTA, CDR2 FQGTGA. The CDR3 totals 17 residues. V lost 5 bases and J lost 8, with 25 bases in between. The CDR3 region has the DNA TGTGCCAGCAGCACCCTACAGGGTCGGCTGGCAGGCGATGAGCAGTTCTTC. This encodes CASSTLQGRLAGDEQFF. The whole variable domain, filled in from reference TRBV7-3 and TRBJ2-1, reads GAGVSQTPSNKVTEKGKYVELRCDPISGHTALYWYRQSLGQGPEFLIYFQGTGAADDSGLPNDRFFAVRPEGSVSTLKIQRTERGDSAVYLCASSTLQGRLAGDEQFFGPGTRLTVL.

The V gene is TRBV19, the J gene TRBJ1-1; 7 nucleotides align to TRBD1. V lost 5 bases and J lost 11; bases outside the gene matches: 8. From germline, CDR1 is LNHDA and CDR2 SQIVND (reference sequence). The CDR3 is 12 residues long. CDR3: CASSPTGQEAFF. The CDR3 DNA reads TGTGCCAGTAGTCCGACCGGACAGGAGGCTTTCTTT.

The chain carries TRBV10-3 and TRBJ1-4; no clear D. Trimming shortened V by 3 bases and J by 4 bases, and 6 bases separated the two germline ends. CDR3 length: 13 residues. Per germline, CDR1 ENHRY and CDR2 SYGVKD. For the CDR3, the DNA is TGTGCCATCAGTGACGGGGATAATGAAAAACTGTTTTTT. It encodes CAISDGDNEKLFF.

This rearrangement joins TRBV4-3 to TRBJ1-3; D possibly corresponds to TRBD1 (5 bases). CDR3 length equals 16 residues. CDR1 is LGHNA, CDR2 YSLEER, per germline. V was trimmed by 0 bases and J by 0 bases, leaving 9 bases between them. Here the CDR3 reads CASSQDYRSSGNTIYF. The CDR3 DNA reads TGCGCCAGCAGCCAAGATTACAGGTCCTCTGGAAACACCATATATTTT.

The chain is built from TRBV30 and TRBJ2-1; TRBD2 aligns across 10 bases. V dropped 3 bases and J dropped 6; count of bases not matched to a gene: 5. CDR1 and CDR2 (germline): GTSNPN, SVGIG (reference sequence). The CDR3 loop spans 14 amino acids. DNA for the CDR3: TGTGCCTGGAGAACCCTAGCGGGGGTCAATGAGCAGTTCTTC. Translation gives CAWRTLAGVNEQFF.